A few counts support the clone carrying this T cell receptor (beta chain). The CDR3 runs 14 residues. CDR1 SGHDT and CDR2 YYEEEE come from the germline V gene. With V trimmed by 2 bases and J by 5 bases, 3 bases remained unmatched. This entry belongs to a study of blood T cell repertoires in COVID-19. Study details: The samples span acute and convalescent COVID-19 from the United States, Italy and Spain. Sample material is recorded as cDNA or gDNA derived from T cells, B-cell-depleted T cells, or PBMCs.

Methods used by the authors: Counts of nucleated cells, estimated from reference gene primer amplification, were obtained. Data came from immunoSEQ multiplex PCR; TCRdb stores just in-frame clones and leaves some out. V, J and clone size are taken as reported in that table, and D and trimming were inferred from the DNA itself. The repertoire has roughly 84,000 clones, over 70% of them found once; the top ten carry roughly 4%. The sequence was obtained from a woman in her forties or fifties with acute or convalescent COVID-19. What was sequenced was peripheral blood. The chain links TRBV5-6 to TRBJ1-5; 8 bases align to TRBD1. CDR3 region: CASSLGQGDQPQHF. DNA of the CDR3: TGTGCCAGCAGCTTAGGACAGGGAGATCAGCCCCAGCATTTT.